The clone carrying this T cell receptor (beta chain) was detected only a few times. Methods used by the authors: Reference gene primer amplification yielded estimated nucleated cell counts. The data were produced by immunoSEQ multiplex PCR, yet TCRdb's version contains in-frame clones alone and is incomplete. For V, J and clone size, that table is used; D and trimming come from the DNA. The repertoire holds 150,000 to 180,000 clones, over 60% seen once, with 3.7% in the top ten. The entry originates in a study of blood T cell repertoires in COVID-19. Study background: Material from acute and convalescent COVID-19 was sourced from the United States, Italy and Spain. Sources were T cells, B-cell-depleted T cells, or PBMCs; the material itself was cDNA or gDNA.

Germline CDR1 reads WNHNN; CDR2 reads SYGVQD (reference sequence). Trimming took 2 bases from V and 5 from J; bases not matched to a gene: 12. The CDR3 totals 18 residues. This clonotype was obtained from a woman older than 75 with acute or convalescent COVID-19. V and J are TRBV10-1 and TRBJ2-1; 10 bases align to TRBD2. Sequences were obtained from peripheral blood. The CDR3 loop reads CASSEAPVASGSHNEQFF. The CDR3, as DNA: TGCGCCAGCAGTGAGGCCCCGGTGGCTAGCGGGAGTCACAATGAGCAGTTCTTC.